This section outlines one TCR beta chain sequence together with its context. This clonotype has only a few counts. The clone's antigen remains unknown. Nothing much larger sits one base from this clone, and base qualities are not available. The library came from 5' RACE. Sequencing was carried out with an Illumina HiSeq 2000. Template switching added a universal primer binding site, and the final cDNA carried a unique molecular identifier that allowed TCR cDNA molecules to be counted accurately. Specific primers in the conserved constant-segment region were used to synthesize first-strand cDNA for TCR alpha and beta chains. Each cDNA library was double barcoded, with a SMART-Mk sample barcode plus Illumina barcodes, to control for contamination. Two successive PCR steps introduced TruSeq adapter sequences along with Illumina sample barcodes. TCR alpha and beta cDNA libraries were sequenced on the Illumina HiSeq platform with custom primers. Regarding the original processing steps: Unique molecular identifiers were extracted from raw reads with MiGEC, and CDR3 positions were determined with MiXCR. Recombination models were inferred per individual with the repgenHMM and IGoR tools using an EM algorithm. Shared clonotype analysis was performed with the tcR package in R, normalizing sharing by the product of cloneset sizes. To study raw recombination free of thymic and clonal selection effects, out-of-frame nonproductive sequences were analyzed. The raw public data were reprocessed by TCRdb itself: fastp quality trimming at Q25, MiXCR clonotype calling, in-frame beta chains only. A single entry per CDR3 protein holds the most common genes and DNA from its merged rows. The V and J calls come from TCRdb's annotation, not from the publication. This sample is represented by about 810,000 distinct CDR3 sequences; around 12% of them were singletons. The top ten clonotypes cover roughly 1.5% of the sample.

Reading from cysteine to phenylalanine, the CDR3 counts 17 amino acids. The read is trimmed to its CDR3 DNA, 51 bases read in frame from base 1. V is shortened by 0 bases, J by 5 bases, and the region joining them spans 20 bases. The CDR1 and CDR2 encoded by the germline V gene (reference sequence) are LNHNV and YYDKDF. This entry belongs to a study of identical twins (dated by TCRdb to the mid-2010s). Background on the whole study: TCR alpha and beta repertoires from monozygotic twins, unrelated adults of various ages and cord blood were deep-sequenced to test whether fetal clonotypes persist. Replicate twin experiments were performed at different times using different library preparation protocols to rule out contamination.

On the study overall, not on this receptor specifically: Recombination models systematically underestimated out-of-frame TCR alpha sharing in monozygotic twins but agreed with sharing between unrelated individuals. Zero-insertion analyses could be partly confounded by invariant T cells such as MAIT and iNKT, though diverse VJ usage argued against such confounding for most clonotypes. Compared with coincidental sharing between unrelated individuals, an excess of low generation-probability sequences was observed among out-of-frame TCR alpha sequences shared between twins. Because the same donors could not be followed over many years, the conclusions relied on cross-sectional statistical analysis. Fewer insertions were carried by abundant cord blood beta clonotypes; a weaker similar trend was observed in young adult naive repertoires, while no such trend was observed in memory repertoires. The excess sharing between twins in beta out-of-frame sequences was weaker because fewer shared sequences reduced the signal-to-noise ratio.

Every donor was a healthy Caucasian. Three pairs of female monozygotic twins, all aged roughly 18 to 29 years, were included in the twin cohort. Peripheral blood mononuclear cells were the source from which RNA for the TCR libraries was isolated. This sample was shared with a second study, whose subject was yellow fever vaccine responses in identical twins. The second study, in turn, reports: The authors reported that the T cell response to vaccination in identical twins appeared partly convergent and partly personalized. In the study, vaccine-responding T cell clones were precisely tracked in identical twins.

This TCR was sampled from a woman between 18 and 30 years old in good health. The V and J genes are TRBV15 and TRBJ2-7; a weak D assignment points to TRBD1 (6 bases agree). The material sequenced was PBMCs. This receptor carries the CDR3 CATSRDRPSQGSHEQYF. Read as DNA, the sequence is TGTGCCACCAGCAGAGATAGGCCGAGTCAGGGGTCCCACGAGCAGTACTTC.